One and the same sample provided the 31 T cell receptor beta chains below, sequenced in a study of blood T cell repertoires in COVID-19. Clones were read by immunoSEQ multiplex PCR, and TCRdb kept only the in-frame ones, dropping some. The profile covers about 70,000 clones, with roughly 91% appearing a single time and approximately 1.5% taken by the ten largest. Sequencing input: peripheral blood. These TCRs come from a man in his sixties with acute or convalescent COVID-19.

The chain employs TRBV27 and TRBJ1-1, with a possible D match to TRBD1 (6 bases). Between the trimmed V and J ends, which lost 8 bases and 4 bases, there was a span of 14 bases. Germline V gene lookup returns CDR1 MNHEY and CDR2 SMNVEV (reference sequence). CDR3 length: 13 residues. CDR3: CASGGGGGTEAFF. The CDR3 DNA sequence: TGTGCCAGCGGTGGGGGCGGGGGCACTGAAGCTTTCTTT.

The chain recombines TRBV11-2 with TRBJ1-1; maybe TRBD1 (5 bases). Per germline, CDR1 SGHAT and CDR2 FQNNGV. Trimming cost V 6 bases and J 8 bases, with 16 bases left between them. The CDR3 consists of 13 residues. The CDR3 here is CASSLLGGEEAFF. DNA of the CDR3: TGTGCCAGCAGTCTTCTGGGGGGAGAGGAAGCTTTCTTT. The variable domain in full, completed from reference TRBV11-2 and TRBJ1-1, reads EAGVAQSPRYKIIEKRQSVAFWCNPISGHATLYWYQQILGQGPKLLIQFQNNGVVDDSQLPKDRFSAERLKGVDSTLKIQPAKLEDSAVYLCASSLLGGEEAFFGQGTRLTVV.

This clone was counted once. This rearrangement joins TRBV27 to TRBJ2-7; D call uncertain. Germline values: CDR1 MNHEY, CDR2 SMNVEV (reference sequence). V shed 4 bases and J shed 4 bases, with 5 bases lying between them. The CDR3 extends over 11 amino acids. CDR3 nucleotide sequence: TGTGCCAGCAGTTCCCGGTACGAGCAGTACTTC. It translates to CASSSRYEQYF.

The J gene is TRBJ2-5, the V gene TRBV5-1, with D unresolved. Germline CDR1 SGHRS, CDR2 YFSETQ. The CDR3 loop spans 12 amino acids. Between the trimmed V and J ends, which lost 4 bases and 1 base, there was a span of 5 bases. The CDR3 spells CASSDSQETQYF. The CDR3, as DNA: TGCGCCAGCAGCGACTCCCAAGAGACCCAGTACTTC. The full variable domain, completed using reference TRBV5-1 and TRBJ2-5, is KAGVTQTPRYLIKTRGQQVTLSCSPISGHRSVSWYQQTPGQGLQFLFEYFSETQRNKGNFPGRFSGRQFSNSRSEMNVSTLELGDSALYLCASSDSQETQYFGPGTRLLVL.

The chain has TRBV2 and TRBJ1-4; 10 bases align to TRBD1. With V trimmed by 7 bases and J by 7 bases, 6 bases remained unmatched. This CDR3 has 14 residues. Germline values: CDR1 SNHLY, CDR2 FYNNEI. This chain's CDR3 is CASMTDRGAEKLFF. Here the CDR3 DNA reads TGTGCCAGCATGACGGACAGGGGGGCTGAAAAACTGTTTTTT.

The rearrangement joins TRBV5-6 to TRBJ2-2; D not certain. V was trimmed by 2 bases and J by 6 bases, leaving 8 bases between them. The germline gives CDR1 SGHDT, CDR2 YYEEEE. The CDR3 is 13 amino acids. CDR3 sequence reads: CASSLGSAGELFF. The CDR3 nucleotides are TGTGCCAGCAGCTTAGGAAGCGCCGGGGAGCTGTTTTTT.

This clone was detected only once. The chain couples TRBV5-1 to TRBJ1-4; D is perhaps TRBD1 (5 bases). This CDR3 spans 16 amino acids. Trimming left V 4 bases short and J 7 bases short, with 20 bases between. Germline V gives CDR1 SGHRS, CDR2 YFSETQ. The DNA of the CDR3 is TGCGCCAGCAGCCCAGAGGTCTCGGGAGGGACTGAAAAACTGTTTTTT. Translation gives CASSPEVSGGTEKLFF.

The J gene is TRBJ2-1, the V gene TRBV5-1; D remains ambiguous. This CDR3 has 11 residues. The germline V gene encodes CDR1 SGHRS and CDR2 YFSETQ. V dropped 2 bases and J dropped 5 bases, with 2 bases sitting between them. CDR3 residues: CASSFDNEQFF. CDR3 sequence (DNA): TGCGCCAGCAGCTTCGACAATGAGCAGTTCTTC.

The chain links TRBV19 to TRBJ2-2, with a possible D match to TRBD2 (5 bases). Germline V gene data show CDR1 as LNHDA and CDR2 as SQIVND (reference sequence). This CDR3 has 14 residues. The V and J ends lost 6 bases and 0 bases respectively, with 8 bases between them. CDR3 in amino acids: CASRRDSNTGELFF. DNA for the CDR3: TGTGCCAGTAGGAGGGATTCGAACACCGGGGAGCTGTTTTTT. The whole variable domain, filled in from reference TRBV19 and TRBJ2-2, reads DGGITQSPKYLFRKEGQNVTLSCEQNLNHDAMYWYRQDPGQGLRLIYYSQIVNDFQKGDIAEGYSVSREKKESFPLTVTSAQKNPTAFYLCASRRDSNTGELFFGEGSRLTVL.

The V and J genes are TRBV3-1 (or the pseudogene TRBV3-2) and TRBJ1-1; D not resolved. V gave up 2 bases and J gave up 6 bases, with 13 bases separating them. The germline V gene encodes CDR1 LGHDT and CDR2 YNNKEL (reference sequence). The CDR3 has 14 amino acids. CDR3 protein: CASSQRVSRPEAFF. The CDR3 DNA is TGTGCCAGCAGCCAACGGGTCTCGCGGCCTGAAGCTTTCTTT.

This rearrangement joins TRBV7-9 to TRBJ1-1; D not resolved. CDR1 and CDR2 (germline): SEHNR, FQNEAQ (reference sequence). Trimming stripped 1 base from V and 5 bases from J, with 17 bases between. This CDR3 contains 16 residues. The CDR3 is CASSLGNQASGTEAFF. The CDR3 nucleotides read TGTGCCAGCAGCTTAGGGAACCAGGCAAGCGGTACTGAAGCTTTCTTT.

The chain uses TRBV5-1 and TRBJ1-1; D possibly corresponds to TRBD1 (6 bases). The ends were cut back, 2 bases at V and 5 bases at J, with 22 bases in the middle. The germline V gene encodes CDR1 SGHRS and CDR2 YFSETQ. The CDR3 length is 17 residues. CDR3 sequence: CASSLKIGGQVVTEAFF. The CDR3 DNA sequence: TGCGCCAGCAGCTTAAAAATCGGGGGGCAGGTGGTTACTGAAGCTTTCTTT. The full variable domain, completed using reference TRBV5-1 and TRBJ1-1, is KAGVTQTPRYLIKTRGQQVTLSCSPISGHRSVSWYQQTPGQGLQFLFEYFSETQRNKGNFPGRFSGRQFSNSRSEMNVSTLELGDSALYLCASSLKIGGQVVTEAFFGQGTRLTVV.

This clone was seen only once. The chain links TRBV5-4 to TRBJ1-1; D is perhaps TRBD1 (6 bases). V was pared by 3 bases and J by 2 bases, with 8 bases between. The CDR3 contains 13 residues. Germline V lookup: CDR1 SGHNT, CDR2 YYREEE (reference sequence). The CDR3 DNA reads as TGTGCCAGCAGCTGGACAGCTAACACTGAAGCTTTCTTT. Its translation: CASSWTANTEAFF. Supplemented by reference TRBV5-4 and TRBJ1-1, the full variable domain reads ETGVTQSPTHLIKTRGQQVTLRCSSQSGHNTVSWYQQALGQGPQFIFQYYREEENGRGNFPPRFSGLQFPNYSSELNVNALELDDSALYLCASSWTANTEAFFGQGTRLTVV.

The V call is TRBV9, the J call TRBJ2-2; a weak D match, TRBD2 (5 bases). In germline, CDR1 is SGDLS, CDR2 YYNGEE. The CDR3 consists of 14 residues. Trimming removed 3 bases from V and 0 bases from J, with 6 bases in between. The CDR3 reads CASSAGSNTGELFF. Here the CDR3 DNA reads TGTGCCAGCAGCGCGGGGTCGAACACCGGGGAGCTGTTTTTT.

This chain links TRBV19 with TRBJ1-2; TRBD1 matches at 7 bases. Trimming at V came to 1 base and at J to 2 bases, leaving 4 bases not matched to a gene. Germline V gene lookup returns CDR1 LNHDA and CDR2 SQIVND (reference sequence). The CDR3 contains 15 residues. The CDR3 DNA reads TGTGCCAGTAGTATAGGACAGGGAAGGAACTATGGCTACACCTTC. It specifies CASSIGQGRNYGYTF. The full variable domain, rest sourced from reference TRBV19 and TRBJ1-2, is DGGITQSPKYLFRKEGQNVTLSCEQNLNHDAMYWYRQDPGQGLRLIYYSQIVNDFQKGDIAEGYSVSREKKESFPLTVTSAQKNPTAFYLCASSIGQGRNYGYTFGSGTRLTVV.

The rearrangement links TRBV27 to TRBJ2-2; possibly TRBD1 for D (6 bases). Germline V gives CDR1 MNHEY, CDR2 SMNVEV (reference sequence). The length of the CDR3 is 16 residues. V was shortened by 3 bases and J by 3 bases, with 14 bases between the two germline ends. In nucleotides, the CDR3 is TGTGCCAGCAGTTTGCCCAGGGGTGTGCACACCGGGGAGCTGTTTTTT. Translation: CASSLPRGVHTGELFF.

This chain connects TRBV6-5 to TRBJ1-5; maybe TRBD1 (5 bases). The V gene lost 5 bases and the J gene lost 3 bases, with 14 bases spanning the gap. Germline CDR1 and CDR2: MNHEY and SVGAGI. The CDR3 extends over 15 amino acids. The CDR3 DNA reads TGTGCCAGCAGTCCCGCCGGGGGGGACAATCAGCCCCAGCATTTT. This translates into CASSPAGGDNQPQHF.

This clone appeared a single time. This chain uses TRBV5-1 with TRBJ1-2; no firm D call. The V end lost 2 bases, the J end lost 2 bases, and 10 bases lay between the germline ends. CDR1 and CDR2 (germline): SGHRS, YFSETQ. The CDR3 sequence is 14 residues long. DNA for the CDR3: TGCGCCAGCAGCTTAAGCTTCCAAAACTATGGCTACACCTTC. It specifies CASSLSFQNYGYTF.

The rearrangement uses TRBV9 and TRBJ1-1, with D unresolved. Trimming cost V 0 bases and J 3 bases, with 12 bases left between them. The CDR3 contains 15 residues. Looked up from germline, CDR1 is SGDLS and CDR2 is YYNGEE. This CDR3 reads CASSVGQNGYTEAFF. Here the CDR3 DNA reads TGTGCCAGCAGCGTAGGGCAGAATGGCTACACTGAAGCTTTCTTT. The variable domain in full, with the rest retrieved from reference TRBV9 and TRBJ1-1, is DSGVTQTPKHLITATGQRVTLRCSPRSGDLSVYWYQQSLDQGLQFLIQYYNGEERAKGNILERFSAQQFPDLHSELNLSSLELGDSALYFCASSVGQNGYTEAFFGQGTRLTVV.

CDR3 sequence (DNA): TGCGCCAGCAGCTCCAGCTCCTATAATTCACCCCTCCACTTT. Its translation is CASSSSSYNSPLHF. V and J are TRBV5-1 and TRBJ1-6; D not resolved. The CDR3 runs 14 residues. Germline V gives CDR1 SGHRS, CDR2 YFSETQ. The V end lost 3 bases, the J end lost 0 bases, and 4 bases lay between the germline ends.

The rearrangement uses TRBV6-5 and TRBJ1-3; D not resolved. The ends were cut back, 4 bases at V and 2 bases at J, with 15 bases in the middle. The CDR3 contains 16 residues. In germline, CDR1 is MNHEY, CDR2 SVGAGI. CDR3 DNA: TGTGCCAGCAGTTCCGCGGGCCTCGGCGCTGGAAACACCATATATTTT. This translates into CASSSAGLGAGNTIYF.

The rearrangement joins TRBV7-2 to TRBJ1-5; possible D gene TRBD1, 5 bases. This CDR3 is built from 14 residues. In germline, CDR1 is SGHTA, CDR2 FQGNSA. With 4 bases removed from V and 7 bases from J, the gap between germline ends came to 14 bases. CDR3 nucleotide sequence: TGTGCCAGCAGCTCGTCAGGGTTGATGCAGCCCCAGCATTTT. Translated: CASSSSGLMQPQHF.

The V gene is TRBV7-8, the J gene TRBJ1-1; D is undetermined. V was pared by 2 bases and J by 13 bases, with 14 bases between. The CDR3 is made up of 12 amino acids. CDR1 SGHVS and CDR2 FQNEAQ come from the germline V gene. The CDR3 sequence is CASSLYRDSSFF. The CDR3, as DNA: TGTGCCAGCAGCTTATACCGTGATAGTAGTTTCTTT.

The CDR3 loop is CASSIVERSYEQYF. CDR3 DNA: TGTGCCAGTAGTATAGTAGAGAGATCCTACGAGCAGTACTTC. The rearrangement joins TRBV19 to TRBJ2-7, with D uncertain. V lost 1 base and J lost 1, with 8 bases in between. The CDR3 spans 14 residues. CDR1 is LNHDA and CDR2 is SQIVND in the germline V gene (reference sequence).

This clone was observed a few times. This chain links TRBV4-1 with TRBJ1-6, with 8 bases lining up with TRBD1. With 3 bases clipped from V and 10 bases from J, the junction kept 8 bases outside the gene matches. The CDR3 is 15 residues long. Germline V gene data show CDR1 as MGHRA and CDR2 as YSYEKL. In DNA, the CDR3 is TGCGCCAGCAGCCAGTGGGACAGGCTGGACTCACCCCTCCACTTT. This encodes CASSQWDRLDSPLHF.

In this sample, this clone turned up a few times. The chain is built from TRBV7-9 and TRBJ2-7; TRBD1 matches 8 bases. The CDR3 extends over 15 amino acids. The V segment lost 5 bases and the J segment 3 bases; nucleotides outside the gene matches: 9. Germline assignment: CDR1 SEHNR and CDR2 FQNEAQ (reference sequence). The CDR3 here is CASSHGTGRVYEQYF. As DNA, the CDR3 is TGTGCCAGCAGCCATGGGACAGGAAGAGTCTACGAGCAGTACTTC.

The CDR3, as DNA: TGTGCCACCAGCAAGACAGGTGATAGCAATCAGCCCCAGCATTTT. This translates into CATSKTGDSNQPQHF. The chain carries TRBV15 and TRBJ1-5, with D maybe TRBD1 (6 bases). Germline assignment: CDR1 LNHNV and CDR2 YYDKDF (reference sequence). V was pared by 4 bases and J by 0 bases, with 10 bases between. The CDR3 contains 15 residues.

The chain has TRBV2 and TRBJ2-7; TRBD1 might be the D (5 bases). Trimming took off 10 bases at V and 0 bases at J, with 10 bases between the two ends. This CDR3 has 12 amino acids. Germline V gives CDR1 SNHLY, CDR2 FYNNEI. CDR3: CATRQISYEQYF. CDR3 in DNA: TGTGCCACTAGACAGATCTCCTACGAGCAGTACTTC.

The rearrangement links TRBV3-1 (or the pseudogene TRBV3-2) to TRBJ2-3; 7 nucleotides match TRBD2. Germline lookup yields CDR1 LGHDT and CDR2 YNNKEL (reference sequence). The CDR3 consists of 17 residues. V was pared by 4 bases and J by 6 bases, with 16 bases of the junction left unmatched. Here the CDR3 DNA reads TGTGCCAGCAGCCGCTTCAGCGGGGCCTACGGCGCGGATACGCAGTATTTT. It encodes CASSRFSGAYGADTQYF.

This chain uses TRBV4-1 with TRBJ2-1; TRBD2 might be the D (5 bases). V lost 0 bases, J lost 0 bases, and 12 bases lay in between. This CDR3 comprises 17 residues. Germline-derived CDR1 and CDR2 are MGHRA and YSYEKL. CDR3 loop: CASSQDFGGVSYNEQFF. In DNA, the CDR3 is TGCGCCAGCAGCCAAGACTTTGGAGGAGTCTCCTACAATGAGCAGTTCTTC.

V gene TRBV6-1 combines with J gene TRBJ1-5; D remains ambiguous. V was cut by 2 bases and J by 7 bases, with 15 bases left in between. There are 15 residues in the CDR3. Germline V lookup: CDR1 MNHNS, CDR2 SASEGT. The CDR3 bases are TGTGCCAGCAGTGAAAAGTCGGGGTGGTCCCAGCCCCAGCATTTT. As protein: CASSEKSGWSQPQHF.